This T cell receptor (beta chain) originates from a study of molecular identifiers for immune sequencing clone quantification. The CDR3 is 16 residues long. V was cut by 2 bases and J by 0 bases, with 13 bases left in between. CDR1 is ENHRY, CDR2 SYGVKD, per germline. TCRdb re-called the PCR reads with MiXCR, one entry per CDR3 protein. The table lists more than 50,000 distinct CDR3 sequences, around 19% of them singletons. Sorted inputs of about 17,000 to 1,100,000 cells, with 10%, 30% or 50% RNA, yielded naive CD8 libraries. The authors sorted naive CD8 T cells as CD8+CD4-CCR7+CD45RA+. The receptor was isolated from a human donor in good health. Some libraries in this study had Jurkat cell RNA spiked in. J is TRBJ1-1 and V is TRBV10-3; D unclear. The sequenced sample consisted of naive CD8+ T cells from blood, with Jurkat cell RNA spiked in. Subset described: FACS-sorted CD8+CD4-CCR7+CD45RA+ naive T cells. Here the CDR3 DNA reads TGTGCCATCAGTGAGGGAGTTGGCGACATGAACACTGAAGCTTTCTTT. It yields the protein CAISEGVGDMNTEAFF.